This T cell receptor (beta chain) was obtained from a study of blood T cell repertoires in COVID-19. Study overall: Italy, Spain and the United States were the sources of the convalescent and acute COVID-19 samples. T cells, B-cell-depleted T cells, or PBMCs provided the cDNA or gDNA that served as material.

Authors' data handling: Cell counts per sample came from amplifying reference gene primers. Libraries were prepared by immunoSEQ multiplex PCR; TCRdb keeps only in-frame clonotypes and omits some of them. The V and J calls and clone size come from that table; D and trimming were worked out from the DNA. Found here are 130,000 or so clones, roughly 89% of them singletons; the top ten hold nearly 4%. V lost 3 bases to trimming and J lost 4 bases; unmatched junction nucleotides: 7. This CDR3 spans 16 amino acids. The germline V gene encodes CDR1 SGHAT and CDR2 FQNNGV. The participants were between roughly 18 and 100 years old and came from about two dozen US areas.

This chain uses TRBV11-2 with TRBJ2-5; TRBD2 matches 11 bases. The receptor was isolated from a woman between 25 and 40 years old who had recovered from COVID-19. The sample taken for sequencing was PBMCs or T cells enriched from blood (not recorded which). The CDR3 coding sequence is TGTGCCAGCAGCTTCCGGGGACTAGCGGCAATAGAGACCCAGTACTTC. As protein: CASSFRGLAAIETQYF.